This TCR beta chain was captured by sequencing in a study of blood T cell repertoires in COVID-19. Study-wide context: The United States, Italy and Spain were the sources of the acute and convalescent COVID-19 samples.

For this clone: Additional DNA sequences in this sample encode the identical CDR3.

Produced via immunoSEQ multiplex PCR; TCRdb's table is partial and in-frame only. The sample shows about 400,000 clones, about nine tenths of them seen only once. Germline V lookup: CDR1 SGHRS, CDR2 YFSETQ. The CDR3 spans 14 residues. V shed 2 bases, J shed 2 bases, and the junction held 2 bases outside the gene matches. This chain connects TRBV5-1 to TRBJ2-3; 7 bases map to TRBD2. The sample was peripheral blood. This TCR came from a woman aged 25 to 45 with active or convalescent COVID-19. CDR3 amino acids: CASSLGTNTDTQYF. The CDR3 nucleotides read TGCGCCAGCAGCTTAGGGACTAACACAGATACGCAGTATTTT.